These 22 T cell receptor beta chains share one sample of origin, sequenced in a study of cytomegalovirus exposure and HLA in healthy donors. Some clones are missing from TCRdb's copy, which holds only in-frame ones; the method was immunoSEQ multiplex PCR. The table has 180,000 or so clones, around nine tenths seen once; the top ten hold 7.2%. Specimen: PBMCs. These receptor sequences come from a man aged 30 to 39 in good health and CMV-seropositive.

The CDR3: CASSQEQGIPFF. The CDR3 coding sequence is TGCGCCAGCAGCCAAGAACAGGGAATCCCTTTCTTT. V usage is TRBV4-1 and J usage is TRBJ1-1; tentative D call: TRBD1 (6 bases). The ends were cut back, 0 bases at V and 12 bases at J, with 11 bases in the middle. CDR3 size: 12 residues. Germline CDR1 and CDR2: MGHRA and YSYEKL.

In nucleotides, the CDR3 is TGTGCCAGCAGCCCTGACAGGGCAAACACTGAAGCTTTCTTT. Translated, it gives CASSPDRANTEAFF. The chain employs TRBV7-3 and TRBJ1-1, with TRBD1 matching 7 bases. Per germline, CDR1 SGHTA and CDR2 FQGTGA. CDR3 length: 14 amino acids. With 5 bases clipped from V and 2 bases from J, the junction kept 5 bases outside the gene matches.

This rearrangement joins TRBV7-9 to TRBJ2-7; 7 bases map to TRBD2. Germline V gene sequence: CDR1 SEHNR, CDR2 FQNEAQ (reference sequence). The CDR3 spans 15 residues. V gave up 6 bases and J gave up 0 bases; unmatched junction bases: 8. CDR3 in amino acids: CASRSGTTRSYEQYF. CDR3 nucleotide sequence: TGTGCCAGCAGATCCGGGACTACCCGCTCCTACGAGCAGTACTTC.

This clone showed up just a few times. This chain connects TRBV28 to TRBJ1-2; 8 bases are shared with TRBD1. V shed 5 bases and J 5 bases; nucleotides not matched to a gene: 4. CDR3 size: 13 residues. The germline gives CDR1 MDHEN, CDR2 SYDVKM. In DNA form, the CDR3 reads TGTGCCAGCAGTCTACAGGGGGGTTATGGCTACACCTTC. Translated: CASSLQGGYGYTF.

The chain carries TRBV28 and TRBJ1-3; D unresolved. The CDR3 loop spans 14 amino acids. Deletions cut 6 bases from V and 0 bases from J, with 9 bases between. Germline V gene sequence: CDR1 MDHEN, CDR2 SYDVKM. The CDR3: CASSQGHSGNTIYF. Here the CDR3 DNA reads TGTGCCAGCAGCCAAGGCCACTCTGGAAACACCATATATTTT.

The rearrangement uses TRBV11-2 and TRBJ2-1; 10 bases are shared with TRBD2. Germline CDR1 and CDR2: SGHAT and FQNNGV. The CDR3 has 15 amino acids. The V and J ends lost 0 bases and 8 bases, in that order; junction bases with no gene match: 4. In nucleotides, the CDR3 is TGTGCCAGCAGCTTAGACGGGCTAGCGGGGGATGAGCAGTTCTTC. It specifies CASSLDGLAGDEQFF.

V gene TRBV7-2 combines with J gene TRBJ2-7; a possible D gene is TRBD2 (5 bases). V lost 5 bases and J 7 bases, leaving 21 bases between the germline ends. Germline-derived CDR1 and CDR2 are SGHTA and FQGNSA. The CDR3 sequence is 15 residues long. In nucleotides, the CDR3 is TGTGCCAGCAGCGTCGAATGGACGGGGAGTTATGAGCAGTACTTC. This sequence encodes CASSVEWTGSYEQYF.

This rearrangement joins TRBV14 to TRBJ1-1; D remains ambiguous. This CDR3 comprises 15 residues. The V gene lost 1 base and the J gene lost 0 bases, with 9 bases spanning the gap. Germline V gene sequence: CDR1 SGHDN, CDR2 FVKESK. CDR3 amino acids: CASSQVQALNTEAFF. In DNA, the CDR3 is TGTGCCAGCAGCCAAGTGCAGGCGCTGAACACTGAAGCTTTCTTT. Using reference TRBV14 and TRBJ1-1 for the parts outside the CDR3, the full variable domain is EAGVTQFPSHSVIEKGQTVTLRCDPISGHDNLYWYRRVMGKEIKFLLHFVKESKQDESGMPNNRFLAERTGGTYSTLKVQPAELEDSGVYFCASSQVQALNTEAFFGQGTRLTVV.

The chain employs TRBV29-1 and TRBJ2-1; 9 bases line up with TRBD1. The junction had 9 bases not matched to a gene; V was cut back by 6 bases and J by 3 bases. Germline assignment: CDR1 SQVTM and CDR2 ANQGSEA. The CDR3 spans 15 residues. CDR3 region: CSVRARDRVYNEQFF. The DNA for the CDR3 is TGCAGCGTGAGGGCGCGGGACAGGGTCTACAATGAGCAGTTCTTC.

V gene TRBV5-1 combines with J gene TRBJ1-6, with no clear D. V dropped 0 bases and J dropped 10 bases, with 8 bases sitting between them. The germline CDR1 and CDR2 sequences are SGHRS and YFSETQ. The CDR3 has 13 residues. This CDR3 is CASSLAGRSPLHF. The CDR3 nucleotides are TGCGCCAGCAGCTTGGCGGGGAGGTCACCCCTCCACTTT.

The J gene is TRBJ1-4, the V gene TRBV29-1; no clear D gene. CDR3 size: 13 residues. Germline lookup yields CDR1 SQVTM and CDR2 ANQGSEA. The V and J ends lost 5 bases and 7 bases respectively, with 14 bases between them. Here the CDR3 DNA reads TGCAGCGTTCTAGAGTTGACTGGTGAAAAACTGTTTTTT. Its protein is CSVLELTGEKLFF.

The chain couples TRBV4-1 to TRBJ1-3; 7 bases align to TRBD1. CDR3 length: 14 residues. Germline values: CDR1 MGHRA, CDR2 YSYEKL. After removal of 3 bases from V and 5 bases from J, the junction contained 4 bases not matched to a gene. The CDR3 sequence: CASSQPGQRNTIYF. The CDR3, as DNA: TGCGCCAGCAGCCAGCCGGGACAGCGAAACACCATATATTTT.

The chain combines TRBV27 with TRBJ2-3; the D gene is possibly TRBD2 (5 bases). Trimming took off 6 bases at V and 6 bases at J, with 13 bases between the two ends. The CDR3 is 13 amino acids. CDR1 MNHEY and CDR2 SMNVEV come from the germline V gene (reference sequence). CDR3: CASRERGRDTQYF. CDR3 coding DNA: TGTGCCAGCAGAGAGCGAGGGCGCGATACGCAGTATTTT.

A note on this clone: The junction shows a germline mismatch at one end, possibly a read error. This chain joins TRBV28 and TRBJ1-4; possible D gene TRBD1, 6 bases. Germline V lookup: CDR1 MDHEN, CDR2 SYDVKM. The CDR3 loop spans 13 amino acids. CDR3 bases: TGTGCCAGCAGTCACAAATCCCGACAGGTCCCAATTTTT. This gives the protein CASSHKSRQVPIF.

This chain joins TRBV27 and TRBJ2-3; no firm D call. The germline CDR1 and CDR2 sequences are MNHEY and SMNVEV (reference sequence). This CDR3 is built from 13 residues. Trimming removed 8 bases at V and 2 bases at J, with 11 bases between. As DNA, the CDR3 is TGTGCCAGCGGTACTTCTTACACAGATACGCAGTATTTT. Protein: CASGTSYTDTQYF.

The J gene is TRBJ1-1, the V gene TRBV6-5, with a weak D call TRBD1 (5 bases). V lost 0 bases and J 4 bases, leaving 12 bases between the germline ends. Germline loops: CDR1 MNHEY, CDR2 SVGAGI. CDR3 length: 15 amino acids. For the CDR3, the DNA is TGTGCCAGCAGTTACTCCCGGGGGGGTCTCACTGAAGCTTTCTTT. It is translated as CASSYSRGGLTEAFF.

This chain connects TRBV6-1 to TRBJ1-1; TRBD1 might be the D (5 bases). Trimming stripped 6 bases from V and 4 bases from J, with 12 bases between. This CDR3 has 13 amino acids. Germline values: CDR1 MNHNS, CDR2 SASEGT. The CDR3 DNA reads TGTGCCAGCAGGAGCAAGGGGAGCACTGAAGCTTTCTTT. This encodes CASRSKGSTEAFF.

This rearrangement joins TRBV6-5 to TRBJ2-7; D is unclear. With 0 bases removed from V and 3 bases from J, the gap between germline ends came to 9 bases. The germline CDR1 and CDR2 sequences are MNHEY and SVGAGI. The CDR3 is 14 residues long. For the CDR3, the DNA is TGTGCCAGCAGTTACTCTCCGGGCCGCTACGAGCAGTACTTC. Amino acid sequence: CASSYSPGRYEQYF.

This chain connects TRBV5-1 to TRBJ1-6; D remains ambiguous. In germline, CDR1 is SGHRS, CDR2 YFSETQ. V was cut by 4 bases and J by 5 bases, with 7 bases left in between. CDR3 size: 13 residues. For the CDR3, the DNA is TGCGCCAGCAGCCAGGCCGATAATTCACCCCTCCACTTT. It translates to CASSQADNSPLHF.

J is TRBJ2-2 and V is TRBV7-3, with 7 bases identical to TRBD1. The CDR3 spans 15 residues. Looked up from germline, CDR1 is SGHTA and CDR2 is FQGTGA. J was trimmed by 3 bases and V by 5 bases; bases with no gene match: 6. The CDR3: CASSLGQAYTGELFF. CDR3 DNA: TGTGCCAGCAGCCTCGGACAGGCTTACACCGGGGAGCTGTTTTTT.

J is TRBJ2-2 and V is TRBV6-5, with 7 bases aligning to TRBD1. The CDR3 covers 13 residues. Germline CDR1 reads MNHEY; CDR2 reads SVGAGI. V shed 6 bases and J 8 bases; nucleotides not matched to a gene: 6. CDR3 protein: CASRIPGGGELFF. The CDR3 DNA reads as TGTGCCAGCAGAATACCAGGGGGAGGGGAGCTGTTTTTT.

The chain employs TRBV27 and TRBJ2-7; tentative D call: TRBD1 (5 bases). This CDR3 has 15 residues. Germline V gene lookup returns CDR1 MNHEY and CDR2 SMNVEV (reference sequence). V gave up 5 bases and J gave up 3 bases, with 17 bases separating them. CDR3 DNA sequence: TGTGCCAGCAGTCCCTTTGGGGCCACCCTCTACGAGCAGTACTTC. Protein: CASSPFGATLYEQYF.